The 16 T cell receptor beta chains below were found in one sample sequenced in a study of blood T cell repertoires in COVID-19. Clones were sequenced by immunoSEQ multiplex PCR, and TCRdb holds only the in-frame ones, with some missing. The table shows about 160,000 clones, with approximately 82% occurring only once. The source material was peripheral blood. The receptor set was obtained from a middle-aged woman with COVID-19, enrolled during active disease.

The chain joins TRBV10-3 to TRBJ2-7; D is possibly TRBD2 (5 bases). V was cut by 6 bases and J by 3 bases, with 9 bases left in between. Germline-derived CDR1 and CDR2 are ENHRY and SYGVKD. The CDR3 loop spans 12 amino acids. In nucleotides, the CDR3 is TGTGCCATCAGAGGACTGAACTACGAGCAGTACTTC. As protein: CAIRGLNYEQYF.

V is TRBV7-9 and J is TRBJ2-5, with 9 bases fitting TRBD2. With 5 bases clipped from V and 5 bases from J, the junction kept 15 bases outside the gene matches. From germline, CDR1 is SEHNR and CDR2 FQNEAQ (reference sequence). The CDR3 has 17 residues. The CDR3 spells CASSRITSGSAQETQYF. CDR3 coding DNA: TGTGCCAGCAGCCGAATAACTAGCGGGTCCGCCCAGGAGACCCAGTACTTC. Drawing the rest from reference TRBV7-9 and TRBJ2-5, the complete variable domain is DTGVSQNPRHKITKRGQNVTFRCDPISEHNRLYWYRQTLGQGPEFLTYFQNEAQLEKSRLLSDRFSAERPKGSFSTLEIQRTEQGDSAMYLCASSRITSGSAQETQYFGPGTRLLVL.

The chain recombines TRBV3-1 (or the pseudogene TRBV3-2) with TRBJ2-1; 11 bases are shared with TRBD2. The CDR3 has 17 amino acids. J gave up 2 bases and V 0 bases, and 3 bases lay outside the gene matches. The V gene's germline CDR1 is LGHDT and CDR2 YNNKEL (reference sequence). The CDR3 DNA sequence: TGTGCCAGCAGCCAAGAACTAGCGGGGGCGGCCTACAATGAGCAGTTCTTC. It is translated as CASSQELAGAAYNEQFF.

The CDR3 bases are TGTGCCAGCAGCTTGCTCGGGGTTGATACGCAGTATTTT. Its translation is CASSLLGVDTQYF. The rearrangement joins TRBV5-4 to TRBJ2-3, with a tentative D call TRBD2 (5 bases). The germline V gene has CDR1 SGHNT and CDR2 YYREEE (reference sequence). The CDR3 is made up of 13 amino acids. The V and J ends lost 1 base and 6 bases respectively, with 9 bases between them. The entire variable domain, with the rest obtained from reference TRBV5-4 and TRBJ2-3, is as follows: ETGVTQSPTHLIKTRGQQVTLRCSSQSGHNTVSWYQQALGQGPQFIFQYYREEENGRGNFPPRFSGLQFPNYSSELNVNALELDDSALYLCASSLLGVDTQYFGPGTRLTVL.

The chain carries TRBV3-1 (or the pseudogene TRBV3-2) and TRBJ2-5, with D hard to call. This CDR3 is 11 amino acids long. Germline V gives CDR1 LGHDT, CDR2 YNNKEL (reference sequence). The germline V and J ends were trimmed by 5 bases and 3 bases, with 4 bases remaining between them. The CDR3 is CASSVEETQYF. Here the CDR3 DNA reads TGTGCCAGCAGCGTAGAAGAGACCCAGTACTTC.

This clone was seen at least ten times. The chain has TRBV7-3 and TRBJ2-3, with 9 bases fitting TRBD2. Trimming at V came to 1 base and at J to 5 bases, leaving 19 bases not matched to a gene. Germline V gene lookup returns CDR1 SGHTA and CDR2 FQGTGA. This CDR3 is built from 20 residues. Written as DNA, the CDR3 is TGTGCCAGCAGCTTAAAACCCCGACTAATTATAGCGGGGGTAGGAGATACGCAGTATTTT. Protein: CASSLKPRLIIAGVGDTQYF.

The V call is TRBV3-1 (or the pseudogene TRBV3-2), the J call TRBJ1-3; D ambiguous. CDR1 is LGHDT, CDR2 YNNKEL, per germline (reference sequence). CDR3 size: 12 residues. The V and J ends lost 4 bases and 7 bases respectively, with 8 bases between them. CDR3 in amino acids: CASSRGRNTIYF. The CDR3 DNA reads as TGTGCCAGCAGCCGAGGTAGGAACACCATATATTTT.

Worth noting for this clone: Other DNA sequences in this specimen translate into the identical CDR3. This sequence joins TRBV18 and TRBJ2-5; D gene uncertain. The CDR3 has 13 amino acids. CDR1 and CDR2 from the germline V gene are KGHSH and LQKENI. With 2 bases removed from V and 2 bases from J, the gap between germline ends came to 6 bases. Here the CDR3 DNA reads TGTGCCAGCTCACCAGGGCTACAAGAGACCCAGTACTTC. It specifies CASSPGLQETQYF.

The chain is built from TRBV7-6 and TRBJ2-7; D gene unclear. The germline V and J ends were trimmed by 5 bases and 0 bases, with 17 bases remaining between them. Germline V gene data show CDR1 as SGHVS and CDR2 as FNYEAQ. The CDR3 runs to 16 residues. CDR3 protein: CASSPGWSVGSYEQYF. As DNA, the CDR3 is TGTGCCAGCAGCCCCGGGTGGTCCGTCGGCTCCTACGAGCAGTACTTC.

The CDR3 region is CAANRVSFIWGYSPLHF. CDR3 DNA: TGCGCAGCCAACAGGGTTTCATTTATATGGGGCTACTCACCCCTCCACTTT. The chain carries TRBV10-1 and TRBJ1-6; perhaps TRBD1 as D (6 bases). This CDR3 is built from 17 residues. Per germline, CDR1 WNHNN and CDR2 SYGVQD (reference sequence).

The rearrangement uses TRBV2 and TRBJ1-5; D uncertain. The CDR3 runs 12 residues. Germline values: CDR1 SNHLY, CDR2 FYNNEI. Deletions cut 6 bases from V and 9 bases from J, with 12 bases between. The CDR3 reads CASRREGGPQHF. As DNA, the CDR3 is TGTGCCAGCAGGAGGGAAGGTGGGCCCCAGCATTTT. Drawing the rest from reference TRBV2 and TRBJ1-5, the complete variable domain is EPEVTQTPSHQVTQMGQEVILRCVPISNHLYFYWYRQILGQKVEFLVSFYNNEISEKSEIFDDQFSVERPDGSNFTLKIRSTKLEDSAMYFCASRREGGPQHFGDGTRLSIL.

The V gene is TRBV5-4, the J gene TRBJ1-6; no firm D call. V lost 0 bases, J lost 3 bases, and 7 bases lay in between. Germline-derived CDR1 and CDR2 are SGHNT and YYREEE (reference sequence). This CDR3 has 15 amino acids. The CDR3 nucleotides are TGTGCCAGCAGCTTGGGGCCGCTCTATAATTCACCCCTCCACTTT. This sequence encodes CASSLGPLYNSPLHF.

The rearrangement links TRBV10-2 to TRBJ1-5, with 7 bases that match TRBD1. This CDR3 is built from 14 residues. CDR1 is WSHSY and CDR2 is SAAADI in the germline V gene. The J segment lost 6 bases and the V segment lost 0 bases, leaving 2 bases of the junction unmatched. CDR3 residues: CASSESGGSQPQHF. CDR3 nucleotides: TGCGCCAGCAGTGAGTCAGGGGGCAGTCAGCCCCAGCATTTT.

The chain links TRBV9 to TRBJ2-5, with 9 positions matching TRBD1. There are 15 residues in the CDR3. Germline loops: CDR1 SGDLS, CDR2 YYNGEE. Trimming cost V 4 bases and J 5 bases; bases outside gene matches: 9. In DNA, the CDR3 is TGTGCCAGCAGCATAGAACAGGGGGCTGGCGAGACCCAGTACTTC. Protein: CASSIEQGAGETQYF.

The J gene is TRBJ2-7, the V gene TRBV4-1; 8 nucleotides match TRBD1. Germline values: CDR1 MGHRA, CDR2 YSYEKL. CDR3 size: 14 residues. The V and J ends lost 0 bases and 7 bases, in that order; junction bases with no gene match: 5. CDR3 region: CASSQDRGLSEQYF. The CDR3 bases are TGCGCCAGCAGCCAAGACAGGGGGCTATCAGAGCAGTACTTC.

This chain joins TRBV28 and TRBJ2-7, with 9 bases identical to TRBD2. Germline V gives CDR1 MDHEN, CDR2 SYDVKM. The CDR3 totals 14 residues. The junction had 8 bases not matched to a gene; V was cut back by 10 bases and J by 1 base. CDR3 sequence reads: CATQTSGSSYEQYF. DNA for the CDR3: TGTGCCACTCAGACTAGCGGATCTTCCTACGAGCAGTACTTC.